These 12 T cell receptor beta chains share one sample of origin, sequenced in a study of cytomegalovirus exposure and HLA in healthy donors. In the PCR, 60 Vbeta and 13 Jbeta primers were used. TCRdb's copy holds only in-frame clones and misses some; the assay was immunoSEQ multiplex PCR. In the table there are about 120,000 clones, 81% of which are singletons. Sequenced sample: PBMCs. All receptors derive from a woman aged 25 to 39 in good health and CMV-seronegative.

The sample holds one count of this clone. The chain is built from TRBV10-3 and TRBJ2-2; a possible D gene is TRBD2 (5 bases). CDR1 and CDR2 from the germline V gene are ENHRY and SYGVKD. The V end lost 10 bases, the J end lost 0 bases, and 15 bases lay between the germline ends. CDR3 length: 15 residues. CDR3 sequence reads: CATRGGAANTGELFF. Written as DNA, the CDR3 is TGTGCCACCCGAGGAGGAGCGGCGAACACCGGGGAGCTGTTTTTT.

The chain links TRBV11-2 to TRBJ2-7; 11 bases are a match to TRBD1. The trim removed 4 bases at V and 3 bases at J, leaving 2 bases unmatched. In germline, CDR1 is SGHAT, CDR2 FQNNGV. The CDR3 extends over 14 amino acids. DNA for the CDR3: TGTGCCAGCAGCTCAGGGACAGGGGGCTACGAGCAGTACTTC. This gives the protein CASSSGTGGYEQYF.

The chain combines TRBV19 with TRBJ2-5, with 9 bases matching TRBD2. Trimming cost V 7 bases and J 5 bases; bases outside gene matches: 8. From germline, CDR1 is LNHDA and CDR2 SQIVND (reference sequence). The CDR3 length is 14 residues. The CDR3, as DNA: TGTGCCAGTACCCCTTCTAGCGGGACGGAGACCCAGTACTTC. As protein: CASTPSSGTETQYF.

The V gene is TRBV5-1, the J gene TRBJ2-2, with 10 positions matching TRBD2. Germline V gene data show CDR1 as SGHRS and CDR2 as YFSETQ. The CDR3 contains 16 residues. J lost 5 bases, V lost 4 bases, and 8 bases had no gene match. The DNA of the CDR3 is TGCGCCAGCAGCGGTCTAGCGGGAGATGAAACCGGGGAGCTGTTTTTT. Translating gives CASSGLAGDETGELFF.

The chain recombines TRBV6-5 with TRBJ1-4; 9 nucleotides match TRBD1. The trim removed 0 bases at V and 7 bases at J, leaving 3 bases unmatched. This CDR3 has 15 amino acids. Germline values: CDR1 MNHEY, CDR2 SVGAGI. As DNA, the CDR3 is TGTGCCAGCAGTTACTCCGGGACAGGGCCTGAAAAACTGTTTTTT. Residues: CASSYSGTGPEKLFF.

This chain connects TRBV5-1 to TRBJ2-1; weak D call: TRBD2 (6 bases). This CDR3 comprises 16 residues. Between the trimmed V and J ends, which lost 4 bases and 1 base, there was a span of 15 bases. Germline CDR1 and CDR2: SGHRS and YFSETQ. CDR3 protein: CASSTGGIWSYNEQFF. In DNA form, the CDR3 reads TGCGCCAGCAGCACCGGGGGTATTTGGTCCTACAATGAGCAGTTCTTC.

The chain recombines TRBV5-1 with TRBJ2-1; 7 bases match TRBD1. Germline values: CDR1 SGHRS, CDR2 YFSETQ. Trimming removed 2 bases from V and 4 bases from J; junction bases left unmatched: 0. The length of the CDR3 is 13 residues. In DNA, the CDR3 is TGCGCCAGCAGCTTACAGGGGTACAATGAGCAGTTCTTC. Protein: CASSLQGYNEQFF.

V gene TRBV6-5 combines with J gene TRBJ2-7, with 13 bases fitting TRBD2. Losses at the gene ends were 2 bases for V and 4 bases for J; bases not matched to a gene: 5. This CDR3 is 16 amino acids long. Per the germline V gene, CDR1 is MNHEY and CDR2 is SVGAGI. The CDR3 DNA reads TGTGCCAGCAGTTACCCTGGGACTAGCGGGATGTACGAGCAGTACTTC. Translating gives CASSYPGTSGMYEQYF.

This chain links TRBV14 with TRBJ2-1; D not resolved. V shed 1 base and J shed 7 bases, with 8 bases lying between them. Per germline, CDR1 SGHDN and CDR2 FVKESK. The CDR3 extends over 13 amino acids. CDR3 region: CASSQGSLNEQFF. The CDR3 bases are TGTGCCAGCAGCCAAGGGTCCCTAAATGAGCAGTTCTTC.

This clone was recorded a few times. This rearrangement joins TRBV5-1 to TRBJ1-1; D is ambiguous. The V end was cut by 0 bases, the J end by 4 bases, with 10 bases between. CDR1 is SGHRS and CDR2 is YFSETQ in the germline V gene. CDR3 length: 14 amino acids. CDR3 sequence (DNA): TGCGCCAGCAGCTTGGCCTTGGGGAGCACTGAAGCTTTCTTT. Protein: CASSLALGSTEAFF.

The chain employs TRBV5-6 and TRBJ2-1; 10 positions match TRBD1. The CDR3 consists of 14 residues. Germline V lookup: CDR1 SGHDT, CDR2 YYEEEE. The V and J ends lost 4 bases and 6 bases, in that order; junction bases with no gene match: 4. The CDR3 region has the DNA TGTGCCAGCAGCAAGAGGACAGGGGGCAATGAGCAGTTCTTC. It encodes CASSKRTGGNEQFF.

This chain connects TRBV9 to TRBJ2-3; 7 nucleotides line up with TRBD2. The CDR3 sequence is 14 residues long. Germline-derived CDR1 and CDR2 are SGDLS and YYNGEE. V lost 1 base to trimming and J lost 6 bases; unmatched junction nucleotides: 5. CDR3 coding DNA: TGTGCCAGCAGCGTACGGGCCGGGAGGGATACGCAGTATTTT. Amino acids: CASSVRAGRDTQYF.